Below, 18 T cell receptor beta chains from the same sample are listed, as sequenced in a study of blood T cell repertoires in COVID-19. Generated by immunoSEQ multiplex PCR, the TCRdb table keeps only in-frame clones and is missing some. Of 250,000 to 300,000 clones listed, about 83% were seen once; the top ten hold 4.5% to 7%. The sample comprised peripheral blood. These receptors all come from a man aged 80 or over with acute or convalescent COVID-19.

The rearrangement uses TRBV7-3 and TRBJ2-1; 9 bases agree with TRBD2. CDR3 length: 15 residues. CDR1 is SGHTA and CDR2 is FQGTGA in the germline V gene. The trim removed 5 bases at V and 6 bases at J, leaving 8 bases unmatched. The CDR3 coding sequence is TGTGCCAGCAGCCTTAGCGGGAGCGGGGGCAATGAGCAGTTCTTC. The encoded protein is CASSLSGSGGNEQFF.

The chain couples TRBV7-9 to TRBJ1-2; no reliable D call. Trimming pared 1 base from V and 5 bases from J, leaving 11 bases between. The V gene's germline CDR1 is SEHNR and CDR2 FQNEAQ (reference sequence). The CDR3 is 14 residues long. The CDR3, as DNA: TGTGCCAGCAGCTTAGGGCAGTCCATGTATGGCTACACCTTC. This gives the protein CASSLGQSMYGYTF.

The genes are TRBV9 and TRBJ2-3, with 14 bases lining up with TRBD2. J lost 5 bases, V lost 4 bases, and 3 bases had no gene match. This CDR3 has 15 residues. The V gene's germline CDR1 is SGDLS and CDR2 YYNGEE. The DNA of the CDR3 is TGTGCCAGCAGCCCGGGGACTAGCGGGGGAGATACGCAGTATTTT. Residues: CASSPGTSGGDTQYF.

J is TRBJ1-5 and V is TRBV2; D is possibly TRBD1 (5 bases). Germline V lookup: CDR1 SNHLY, CDR2 FYNNEI. The V and J ends lost 3 bases and 3 bases respectively, with 9 bases between them. The CDR3 is 14 amino acids. The CDR3 DNA reads as TGTGCCAGCAGTGATTACAGGAACAATCAGCCCCAGCATTTT. Translating gives CASSDYRNNQPQHF.

The V call is TRBV11-2, the J call TRBJ2-7; TRBD2 might be the D (7 bases). Between the trimmed V and J ends, which lost 2 bases and 6 bases, there was a span of 20 bases. CDR1 is SGHAT and CDR2 is FQNNGV in the germline V gene. CDR3 length equals 16 residues. CDR3 amino acids: CASSLPWGGGPVEQYF. For the CDR3, the DNA is TGTGCCAGCAGCTTACCCTGGGGCGGGGGCCCCGTCGAGCAGTACTTC.

The chain is built from TRBV12-3 or TRBV12-4 and TRBJ2-1; D unclear. The V gene lost 2 bases and the J gene lost 5 bases, with 7 bases spanning the gap. The CDR3 length is 13 residues. Here the CDR3 reads CASSLFQNNEQFF. The CDR3 bases are TGTGCCAGCAGTTTATTTCAGAACAATGAGCAGTTCTTC.

The table lists this clone with a count of one. The chain recombines TRBV6-6 with TRBJ2-7; 9 bases map to TRBD1. The CDR3 totals 16 residues. After removal of 4 bases from V and 6 bases from J, the junction contained 13 bases not matched to a gene. CDR1 and CDR2 (germline): MNHNY, SVGAGI (reference sequence). As DNA, the CDR3 is TGTGCCAGCAGTTCCCATCCGGGACAGGGAGTAGTCGAGCAGTACTTC. It specifies CASSSHPGQGVVEQYF.

This clone was seen many times. The chain has TRBV24-1 and TRBJ1-2; the D gene is possibly TRBD1 (6 bases). The V end lost 6 bases, the J end lost 4 bases, and 11 bases lay between the germline ends. CDR1 and CDR2 (germline): KGHDR, SFDVKD. The CDR3 loop spans 13 amino acids. The CDR3 bases are TGTGCCACCAGTCCCCAAGGGGGCTATGGCTACACCTTC. Residues: CATSPQGGYGYTF.

The chain joins TRBV5-1 to TRBJ2-5, with D perhaps TRBD1 (6 bases). V was shortened by 0 bases and J by 4 bases, with 16 bases between the two germline ends. The CDR3 contains 16 residues. The germline V gene has CDR1 SGHRS and CDR2 YFSETQ. Here the CDR3 reads CASSLVVGGRGETQYF. Here the CDR3 DNA reads TGCGCCAGCAGCTTGGTGGTTGGGGGCCGGGGAGAGACCCAGTACTTC.

Note on this clone: The identical CDR3 is also encoded by other nucleotide sequences in the sample. V is TRBV11-3 and J is TRBJ2-1; TRBD1 aligns across 10 bases. The CDR3 contains 15 residues. The ends lost 5 bases at V and 1 base at J; junction bases unmatched: 2. The germline CDR1 and CDR2 sequences are SGHNT and YENEEA. This chain's CDR3 is CASSLDRGSYNEQFF. DNA for the CDR3: TGTGCCAGCAGCCTGGACAGGGGGTCCTACAATGAGCAGTTCTTC.

The table lists this clone with a count of one. The chain employs TRBV6-5 and TRBJ1-1; no clear D. Trimming cost V 2 bases and J 0 bases, with 10 bases left between them. The CDR3 length is 15 residues. Per the germline V gene, CDR1 is MNHEY and CDR2 is SVGAGI. CDR3 DNA sequence: TGTGCCAGCAGTTACGATGCGAGGATGAACACTGAAGCTTTCTTT. Encoded protein: CASSYDARMNTEAFF.

This sequence joins TRBV18 and TRBJ1-1; TRBD1 matches 9 bases. The CDR3 has 16 residues. Germline CDR1 KGHSH, CDR2 LQKENI. Trimming cost V 1 base and J 1 base; bases outside gene matches: 4. The CDR3 sequence: CASSPQGTGWNTEAFF. CDR3 nucleotides: TGTGCCAGCTCACCACAAGGGACAGGGTGGAACACTGAAGCTTTCTTT.

The chain joins TRBV28 to TRBJ2-5, with 10 bases lining up with TRBD2. From germline, CDR1 is MDHEN and CDR2 SYDVKM. Trimming cost V 5 bases and J 13 bases; bases outside gene matches: 4. The CDR3 extends over 11 amino acids. The CDR3 is CASSKGLALYF. In DNA form, the CDR3 reads TGTGCCAGCAGTAAGGGACTAGCGTTGTACTTC.

The chain is built from TRBV7-2 and TRBJ1-2; TRBD1 matches at 10 bases. This CDR3 contains 15 residues. Losses at the gene ends were 0 bases for V and 8 bases for J; bases not matched to a gene: 6. CDR1 is SGHTA and CDR2 is FQGNSA in the germline V gene. DNA of the CDR3: TGTGCCAGCAGCTTAGCTGGACAGGGGGGTTGGGGCTACACCTTC. Amino acid sequence: CASSLAGQGGWGYTF.

The chain combines TRBV19 with TRBJ2-6; no clear D. Per germline, CDR1 LNHDA and CDR2 SQIVND (reference sequence). The CDR3 spans 16 residues. The V gene lost 5 bases and the J gene lost 0 bases, with 11 bases spanning the gap. This CDR3 is CASSVVWSSGANVLTF. The CDR3 DNA sequence: TGTGCCAGTAGTGTCGTGTGGAGCTCTGGGGCCAACGTCCTGACTTTC.

This clone has more than one count but fewer than ten. The rearrangement uses TRBV10-1 and TRBJ2-2, with TRBD1 matching over 9 bases. The CDR3 contains 15 residues. Germline assignment: CDR1 WNHNN and CDR2 SYGVQD (reference sequence). The ends lost 0 bases at V and 5 bases at J; junction bases unmatched: 1. The CDR3 nucleotides read TGCGCCAGCAGTGAGTCGACAGGGGGGACCGGGGAGCTGTTTTTT. Its protein product is CASSESTGGTGELFF.

The genes are TRBV6-5 and TRBJ2-7; 7 bases fit TRBD2. The CDR3 sequence is 14 residues long. The J segment lost 7 bases and the V segment lost 0 bases, leaving 6 bases of the junction unmatched. CDR1 and CDR2 (germline): MNHEY, SVGAGI. CDR3 bases: TGTGCCAGCAGTTACTCGGGGGGGACGGGAGAGCAGTACTTC. Translation gives CASSYSGGTGEQYF.

J is TRBJ1-4 and V is TRBV21-1; the table's D gene call, TRBD1, was not cross checked with the DNA. TRBV21-1 is a pseudogene locus. The CDR3 runs to 15 residues. CDR3 residues: CASSKLRAPNEKLFF. DNA of the CDR3: TGTGCCAGCAGCAAACTCAGGGCCCCTAATGAAAAACTGTTTTTT.